This record covers a single T cell receptor (beta chain). Its antigen is as yet unknown. This record comes from a study of T cell responses to AZD1222 COVID-19 vaccine. The study's findings and limits: Distributed over spike, vaccine-associated CD4 TCRs predominated at 160-218 and 743-854.

V was shortened by 4 bases and J by 1 base, with 11 bases between the two germline ends. In germline, CDR1 is MRHNA, CDR2 SNTAGT. There are 14 residues in the CDR3. TCRdb keeps only in-frame clones here, not all; method: immunoSEQ multiplex PCR. The sample has about 83,000 clones, approximately 90% seen once. Timing groups of about 4 and about 12 weeks for second doses were pooled. The sequences come from peripheral blood, collected 28 days after the second AZD1222 dose. The receptor's source is an adult who received the AZD1222 COVID-19 vaccine. The chain couples TRBV6-4 to TRBJ2-7; D may match TRBD1 or TRBD2 (5 bases each). CDR3: CASSVRDGSYEQYF. DNA of the CDR3: TGTGCCAGCAGTGTCCGGGACGGTTCCTACGAGCAGTACTTC.